This T cell receptor (beta chain) is drawn from a study of monozygotic twins with cystic fibrosis. Trimming took off 6 bases at V and 8 bases at J, with 13 bases between the two ends. This CDR3 comprises 11 residues. CDR1 and CDR2 (germline): SQVTM, ANQGSEA. Findings of the study overall: Unrelated CF individuals shared fewer identical clonotypes than monozygotic CF twins. Clonality was generally low (median about 0.01), higher in the most severe patients. V usage most resembled the co-twin in 13 of 16 pairs.

Repertoires were generated with immunoSEQ multiplex PCR, while TCRdb's copy carries only in-frame clones and drops some. The sample lists some 26,000 clones; more than 85% were seen once. On this clone: Its antigen is unknown.

The clonotype originates from a girl aged 2 to 10 with cystic fibrosis. This chain links TRBV29-1 with TRBJ1-2; perhaps TRBD1 as D (6 bases). The sequenced sample consisted of blood. As DNA, the CDR3 is TGCAGCGTATCAGGGGTGTTCGGCTACACCTTC. It codes for CSVSGVFGYTF.